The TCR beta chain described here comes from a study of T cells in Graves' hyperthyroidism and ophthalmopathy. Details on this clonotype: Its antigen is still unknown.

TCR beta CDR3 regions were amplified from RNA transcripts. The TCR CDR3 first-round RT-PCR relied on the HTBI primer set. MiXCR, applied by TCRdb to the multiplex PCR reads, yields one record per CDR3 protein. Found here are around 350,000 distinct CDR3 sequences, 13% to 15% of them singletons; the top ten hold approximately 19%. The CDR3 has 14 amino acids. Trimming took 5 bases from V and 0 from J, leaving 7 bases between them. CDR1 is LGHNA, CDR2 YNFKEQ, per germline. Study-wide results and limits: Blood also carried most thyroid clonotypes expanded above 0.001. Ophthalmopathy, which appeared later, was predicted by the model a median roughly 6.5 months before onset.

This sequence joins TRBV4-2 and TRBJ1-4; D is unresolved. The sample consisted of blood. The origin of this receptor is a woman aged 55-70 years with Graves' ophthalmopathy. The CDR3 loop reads CASSMRTTNEKLFF. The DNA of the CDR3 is TGTGCCAGCAGCATGAGGACAACTAATGAAAAACTGTTTTTT.